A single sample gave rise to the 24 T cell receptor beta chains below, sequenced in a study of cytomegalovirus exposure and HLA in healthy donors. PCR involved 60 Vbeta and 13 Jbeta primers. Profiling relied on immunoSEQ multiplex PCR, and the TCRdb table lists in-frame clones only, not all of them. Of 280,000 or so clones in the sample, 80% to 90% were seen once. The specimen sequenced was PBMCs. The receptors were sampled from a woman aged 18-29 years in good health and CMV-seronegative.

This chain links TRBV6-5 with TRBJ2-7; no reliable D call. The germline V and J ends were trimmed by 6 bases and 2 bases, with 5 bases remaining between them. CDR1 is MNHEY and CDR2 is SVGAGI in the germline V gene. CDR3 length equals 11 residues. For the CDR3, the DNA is TGTGCCAGCAGCGGTACCTACGAGCAGTACTTC. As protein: CASSGTYEQYF.

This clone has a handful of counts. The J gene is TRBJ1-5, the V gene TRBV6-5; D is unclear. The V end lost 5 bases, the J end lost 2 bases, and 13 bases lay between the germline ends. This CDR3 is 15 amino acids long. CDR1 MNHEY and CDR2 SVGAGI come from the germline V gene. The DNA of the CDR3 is TGTGCCAGCAGTAGAGGGTTAACGGGCAATCAGCCCCAGCATTTT. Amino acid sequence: CASSRGLTGNQPQHF.

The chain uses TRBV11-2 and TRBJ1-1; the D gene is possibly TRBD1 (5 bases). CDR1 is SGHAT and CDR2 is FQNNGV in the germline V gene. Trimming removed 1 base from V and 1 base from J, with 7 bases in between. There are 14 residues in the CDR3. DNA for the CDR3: TGTGCCAGCAGCTTAGTCGGGGGGAACACTGAAGCTTTCTTT. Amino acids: CASSLVGGNTEAFF.

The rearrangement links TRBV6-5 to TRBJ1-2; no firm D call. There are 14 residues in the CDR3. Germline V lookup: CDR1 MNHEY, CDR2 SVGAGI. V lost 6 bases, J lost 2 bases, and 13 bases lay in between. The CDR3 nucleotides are TGTGCCAGCAGAACGGGTGGAGGGAACTATGGCTACACCTTC. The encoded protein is CASRTGGGNYGYTF.

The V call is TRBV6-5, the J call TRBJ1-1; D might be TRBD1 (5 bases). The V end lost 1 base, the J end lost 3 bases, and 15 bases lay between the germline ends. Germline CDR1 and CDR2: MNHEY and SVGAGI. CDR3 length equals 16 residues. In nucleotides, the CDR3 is TGTGCCAGCAGTTACTGGTCTACAGGCCGGGACACTGAAGCTTTCTTT. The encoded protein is CASSYWSTGRDTEAFF.

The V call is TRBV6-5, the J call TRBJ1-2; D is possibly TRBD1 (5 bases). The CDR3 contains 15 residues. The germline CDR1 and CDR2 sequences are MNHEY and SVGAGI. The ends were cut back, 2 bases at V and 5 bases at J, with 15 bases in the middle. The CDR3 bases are TGTGCCAGCAGTTACAGTAGGGGTGGGAAATATGGCTACACCTTC. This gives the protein CASSYSRGGKYGYTF.

In DNA, the CDR3 is TGTGCCAGTAGCCCCGACAGGCGACTGGAGACCCAGTACTTC. It is translated as CASSPDRRLETQYF. The gene calls are TRBV19 and TRBJ2-5; D perhaps matches TRBD1 (6 bases). Germline lookup yields CDR1 LNHDA and CDR2 SQIVND (reference sequence). CDR3 length: 14 residues. The V and J ends lost 6 bases and 5 bases respectively, with 16 bases between them.

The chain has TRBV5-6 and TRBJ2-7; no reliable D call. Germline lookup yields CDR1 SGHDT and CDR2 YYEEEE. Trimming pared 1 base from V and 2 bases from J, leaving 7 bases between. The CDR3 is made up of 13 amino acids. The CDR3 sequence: CASSLTQAYEQYF. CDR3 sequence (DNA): TGTGCCAGCAGCTTGACGCAGGCCTACGAGCAGTACTTC.

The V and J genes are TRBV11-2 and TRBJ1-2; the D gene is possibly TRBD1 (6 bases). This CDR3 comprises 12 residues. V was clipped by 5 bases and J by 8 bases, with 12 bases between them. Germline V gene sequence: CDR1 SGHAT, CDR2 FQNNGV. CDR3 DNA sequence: TGTGCCAGCAGCCCAGGGGTTAGAGGCTACACCTTC. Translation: CASSPGVRGYTF. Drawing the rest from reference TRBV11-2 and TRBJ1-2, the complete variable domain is EAGVAQSPRYKIIEKRQSVAFWCNPISGHATLYWYQQILGQGPKLLIQFQNNGVVDDSQLPKDRFSAERLKGVDSTLKIQPAKLEDSAVYLCASSPGVRGYTFGSGTRLTVV.

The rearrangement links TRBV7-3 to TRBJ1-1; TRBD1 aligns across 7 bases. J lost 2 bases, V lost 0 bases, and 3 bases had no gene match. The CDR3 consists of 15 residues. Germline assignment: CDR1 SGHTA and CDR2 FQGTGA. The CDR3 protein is CASSLTGGRNTEAFF. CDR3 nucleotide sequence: TGTGCCAGCAGCTTAACAGGGGGCCGAAACACTGAAGCTTTCTTT. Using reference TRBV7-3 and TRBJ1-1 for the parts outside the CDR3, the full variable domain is GAGVSQTPSNKVTEKGKYVELRCDPISGHTALYWYRQSLGQGPEFLIYFQGTGAADDSGLPNDRFFAVRPEGSVSTLKIQRTERGDSAVYLCASSLTGGRNTEAFFGQGTRLTVV.

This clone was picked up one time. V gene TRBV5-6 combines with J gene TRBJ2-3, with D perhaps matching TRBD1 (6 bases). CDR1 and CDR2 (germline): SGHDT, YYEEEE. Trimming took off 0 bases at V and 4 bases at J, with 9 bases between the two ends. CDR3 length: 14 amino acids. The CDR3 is CASSLVGAADTQYF. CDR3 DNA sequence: TGTGCCAGCAGCTTGGTGGGGGCCGCAGATACGCAGTATTTT.

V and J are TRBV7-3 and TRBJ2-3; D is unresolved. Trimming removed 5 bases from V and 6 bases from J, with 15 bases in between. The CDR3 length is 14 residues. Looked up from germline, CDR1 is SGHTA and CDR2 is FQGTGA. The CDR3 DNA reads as TGTGCCAGCAGCCTCTCGAGCTGGCGGGATACGCAGTATTTT. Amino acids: CASSLSSWRDTQYF.

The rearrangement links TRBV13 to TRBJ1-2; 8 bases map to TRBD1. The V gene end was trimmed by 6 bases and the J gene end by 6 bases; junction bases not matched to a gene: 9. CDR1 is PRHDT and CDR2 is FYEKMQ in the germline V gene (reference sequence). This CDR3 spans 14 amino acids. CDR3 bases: TGTGCCAGCAGGGAAACCGGACAGGGACATGGCTACACCTTC. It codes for CASRETGQGHGYTF.

The CDR3 loop is CASSLSGDTEAFF. Here the CDR3 DNA reads TGTGCCAGCTCCCTATCCGGTGACACTGAAGCTTTCTTT. The chain carries TRBV18 and TRBJ1-1; unclear D gene. The CDR3 runs to 13 residues. The germline V gene encodes CDR1 KGHSH and CDR2 LQKENI. V lost 6 bases and J lost 3, with 11 bases in between.

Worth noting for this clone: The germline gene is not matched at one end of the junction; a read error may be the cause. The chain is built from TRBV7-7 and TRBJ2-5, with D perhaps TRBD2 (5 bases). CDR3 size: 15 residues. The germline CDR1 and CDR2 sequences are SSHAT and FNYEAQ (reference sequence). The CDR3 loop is CASSLINAEGETQYF. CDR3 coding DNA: TGTGCTAGCAGCTTAATTAACGCCGAGGGCGAGACCCAGTACTTC.

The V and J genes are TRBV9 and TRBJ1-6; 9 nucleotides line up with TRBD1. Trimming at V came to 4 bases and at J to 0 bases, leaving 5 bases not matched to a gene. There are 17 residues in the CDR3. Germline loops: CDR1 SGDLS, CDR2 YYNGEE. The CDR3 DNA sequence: TGTGCCAGCAGCTTGGGGACAGGGAGCTCCTATAATTCACCCCTCCACTTT. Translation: CASSLGTGSSYNSPLHF.

The CDR3 spells CSALRDSEAFF. DNA for the CDR3: TGCAGTGCCCTCCGGGACAGTGAAGCTTTCTTT. The V gene is TRBV20-1, the J gene TRBJ1-1; 7 bases are a match to TRBD1. The CDR3 runs 11 residues. Unmatched junction bases numbered 5, after V lost 6 bases and J lost 7 bases. Germline lookup yields CDR1 DFQATT and CDR2 SNEGSKA (reference sequence).

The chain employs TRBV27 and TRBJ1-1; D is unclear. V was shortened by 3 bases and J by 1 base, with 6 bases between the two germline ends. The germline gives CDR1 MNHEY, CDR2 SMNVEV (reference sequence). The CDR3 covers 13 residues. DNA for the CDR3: TGTGCCAGCAGTTTTACTTCGAACACTGAAGCTTTCTTT. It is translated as CASSFTSNTEAFF.

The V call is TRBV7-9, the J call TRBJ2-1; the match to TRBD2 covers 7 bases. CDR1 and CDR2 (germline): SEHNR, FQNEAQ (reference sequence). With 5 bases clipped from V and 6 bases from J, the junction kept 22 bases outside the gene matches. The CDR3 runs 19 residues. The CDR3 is CASSPRGGLPRFLGNEQFF. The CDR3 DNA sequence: TGTGCCAGCAGCCCTAGGGGAGGGTTACCTAGGTTTTTGGGCAATGAGCAGTTCTTC.

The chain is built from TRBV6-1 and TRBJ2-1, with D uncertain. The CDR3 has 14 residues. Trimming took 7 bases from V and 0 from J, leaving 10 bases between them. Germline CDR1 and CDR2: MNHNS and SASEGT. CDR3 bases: TGTGCCAGCAATGAGCCCGGCTCCTACAATGAGCAGTTCTTC. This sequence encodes CASNEPGSYNEQFF.

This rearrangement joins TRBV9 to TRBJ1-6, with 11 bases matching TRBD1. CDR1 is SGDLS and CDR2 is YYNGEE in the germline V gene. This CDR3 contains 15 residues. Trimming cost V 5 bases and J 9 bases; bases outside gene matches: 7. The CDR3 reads CASSGGDRGGSPLHF. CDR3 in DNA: TGTGCCAGCAGTGGAGGGGACAGGGGGGGTTCACCCCTCCACTTT.

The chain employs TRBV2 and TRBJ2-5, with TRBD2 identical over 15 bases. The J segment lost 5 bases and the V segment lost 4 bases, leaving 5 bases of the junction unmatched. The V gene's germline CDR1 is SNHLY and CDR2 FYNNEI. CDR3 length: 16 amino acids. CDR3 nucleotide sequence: TGTGCCAGCAGTGGGACTAGCGGGGGGGCCAGGGAGACCCAGTACTTC. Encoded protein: CASSGTSGGARETQYF. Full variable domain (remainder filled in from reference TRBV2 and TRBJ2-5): EPEVTQTPSHQVTQMGQEVILRCVPISNHLYFYWYRQILGQKVEFLVSFYNNEISEKSEIFDDQFSVERPDGSNFTLKIRSTKLEDSAMYFCASSGTSGGARETQYFGPGTRLLVL.

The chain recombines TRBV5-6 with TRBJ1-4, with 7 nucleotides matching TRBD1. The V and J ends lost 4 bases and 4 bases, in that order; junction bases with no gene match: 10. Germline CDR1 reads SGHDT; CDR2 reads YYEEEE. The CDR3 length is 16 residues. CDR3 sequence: CASSVYRGFNNEKLFF. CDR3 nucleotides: TGTGCCAGCAGCGTATACAGGGGCTTCAATAATGAAAAACTGTTTTTT.

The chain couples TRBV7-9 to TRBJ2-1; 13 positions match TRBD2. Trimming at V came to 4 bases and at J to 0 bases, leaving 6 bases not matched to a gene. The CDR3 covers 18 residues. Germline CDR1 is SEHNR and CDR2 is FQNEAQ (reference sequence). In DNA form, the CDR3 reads TGTGCCAGCAGCTCCCTAGGGACTAGCGGGGCCTCCTACAATGAGCAGTTCTTC. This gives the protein CASSSLGTSGASYNEQFF.